One sample yielded the 14 T cell receptor beta chains listed below, sequenced in a study of cytomegalovirus exposure and HLA in healthy donors. The PCR used 60 Vbeta and 13 Jbeta primers. Generated by immunoSEQ multiplex PCR, the TCRdb table keeps only in-frame clones and is missing some. Its table records some 150,000 clones. The sequenced sample consisted of PBMCs. The receptors stem from a man aged 35 to 55 in good health and CMV-seronegative.

V and J are TRBV5-1 and TRBJ1-2; tentatively, D is TRBD1 (5 bases). CDR3 length: 13 residues. Germline CDR1 and CDR2: SGHRS and YFSETQ. V was pared by 4 bases and J by 4 bases, with 11 bases between. The CDR3 DNA follows: TGCGCCAGCAGCACCAGGGAAGCCTATGGCTACACCTTC. As protein: CASSTREAYGYTF. The variable domain in full, with the rest retrieved from reference TRBV5-1 and TRBJ1-2, is KAGVTQTPRYLIKTRGQQVTLSCSPISGHRSVSWYQQTPGQGLQFLFEYFSETQRNKGNFPGRFSGRQFSNSRSEMNVSTLELGDSALYLCASSTREAYGYTFGSGTRLTVV.

The rearrangement joins TRBV7-8 to TRBJ1-1; no reliable D call. V was pared by 5 bases and J by 0 bases, with 7 bases between. The CDR3 runs 13 residues. Germline CDR1 reads SGHVS; CDR2 reads FQNEAQ. This CDR3 reads CASSTIMNTEAFF. For the CDR3, the DNA is TGTGCCAGCAGCACTATCATGAACACTGAAGCTTTCTTT.

V gene TRBV7-2 combines with J gene TRBJ2-5; D perhaps matches TRBD2 (5 bases). CDR1 SGHTA and CDR2 FQGNSA come from the germline V gene. This CDR3 is built from 18 residues. Trimming stripped 5 bases from V and 0 bases from J, with 22 bases between. CDR3 sequence reads: CASSPGALSTGNQETQYF. Written as DNA, the CDR3 is TGTGCCAGCAGCCCCGGAGCCCTTTCGACGGGAAACCAAGAGACCCAGTACTTC.

The chain combines TRBV6-5 with TRBJ1-5; D ambiguous. Germline-derived CDR1 and CDR2 are MNHEY and SVGAGI. The CDR3 extends over 13 amino acids. Trimming pared 7 bases from V and 4 bases from J, leaving 11 bases between. The CDR3 DNA follows: TGTGCCAGCACGGGGTCACCGAATCAGCCCCAGCATTTT. It is translated as CASTGSPNQPQHF.

The chain has TRBV19 and TRBJ1-6; no clear D. Germline CDR1 and CDR2: LNHDA and SQIVND (reference sequence). This CDR3 comprises 15 residues. V was shortened by 4 bases and J by 0 bases, with 7 bases between the two germline ends. DNA of the CDR3: TGTGCCAGTAGTACGGGGAGCTCCTATAATTCACCCCTCCACTTT. Translated: CASSTGSSYNSPLHF.

This sequence joins TRBV6-1 and TRBJ2-7, with 7 bases lining up with TRBD1. Trimming removed 6 bases from V and 3 bases from J; junction bases left unmatched: 5. CDR1 is MNHNS and CDR2 is SASEGT in the germline V gene. The CDR3 is 13 amino acids. The CDR3 nucleotides read TGTGCCAGCAGGGGGGACAGAAGCTACGAGCAGTACTTC. This encodes CASRGDRSYEQYF.

The genes are TRBV5-1 and TRBJ1-4, with 9 bases aligning to TRBD1. Losses at the gene ends were 1 base for V and 4 bases for J; bases not matched to a gene: 11. The CDR3 has 18 amino acids. Germline V CDR1 and CDR2: SGHRS, YFSETQ. CDR3 sequence (DNA): TGCGCCAGCAGCTTGCACCTTACAGGGGGCGGGAATAATGAAAAACTGTTTTTT. This gives the protein CASSLHLTGGGNNEKLFF.

This rearrangement joins TRBV11-2 to TRBJ1-2; perhaps TRBD1 as D (5 bases). The germline CDR1 and CDR2 sequences are SGHAT and FQNNGV. The CDR3 consists of 11 residues. V lost 4 bases to trimming and J lost 8 bases, with 8 bases between them. Written as DNA, the CDR3 is TGTGCCAGCAGCTCGCGGGGGGGCTACACCTTC. Translating it yields CASSSRGGYTF.

The V and J genes are TRBV2 and TRBJ2-6; 7 bases fit TRBD1. Germline V gene data show CDR1 as SNHLY and CDR2 as FYNNEI. The CDR3 loop spans 15 amino acids. The V gene end was trimmed by 5 bases and the J gene end by 0 bases; junction bases not matched to a gene: 1. CDR3: CASSRDSSGANVLTF. The CDR3 region has the DNA TGTGCCAGCAGTAGGGACAGCTCTGGGGCCAACGTCCTGACTTTC.

V gene TRBV6-1 combines with J gene TRBJ1-2, with D perhaps TRBD1 (6 bases). From germline, CDR1 is MNHNS and CDR2 SASEGT. V was trimmed by 6 bases and J by 6 bases, leaving 14 bases between them. CDR3 length: 13 amino acids. The CDR3 here is CASSLQGFHGYTF. As DNA, the CDR3 is TGTGCCAGCAGCCTGCAGGGGTTTCATGGCTACACCTTC.

Comments on this clone: At the DNA level, this CDR3 is encoded by other sequences in the same sample as well. This sequence joins TRBV5-4 and TRBJ2-5, with TRBD1 identical over 8 bases. The CDR3 is 14 amino acids. After removal of 4 bases from V and 2 bases from J, the junction contained 4 bases not matched to a gene. Germline CDR1 reads SGHNT; CDR2 reads YYREEE (reference sequence). CDR3 sequence: CASSPRTGQETQYF. The DNA of the CDR3 is TGTGCCAGCAGCCCTAGGACAGGGCAAGAGACCCAGTACTTC.

This chain links TRBV27 with TRBJ1-6; D is ambiguous. The CDR3 is 11 amino acids. Germline CDR1 is MNHEY and CDR2 is SMNVEV (reference sequence). V lost 8 bases and J lost 6, with 5 bases in between. In nucleotides, the CDR3 is TGTGCCAGCGGCTTTAATTCACCCCTCCACTTT. This sequence encodes CASGFNSPLHF.

This chain connects TRBV19 to TRBJ2-1; D may be TRBD2 (6 bases). The germline gives CDR1 LNHDA, CDR2 SQIVND (reference sequence). The CDR3 runs to 15 residues. V lost 3 bases to trimming and J lost 2 bases, with 11 bases between them. CDR3 DNA: TGTGCCAGTAGTATTCCAGCGGGTGCCTACAATGAGCAGTTCTTC. Protein: CASSIPAGAYNEQFF.

This chain links TRBV6-5 with TRBJ2-3; TRBD2 matches at 10 bases. The V and J ends lost 11 bases and 7 bases, in that order; junction bases with no gene match: 12. Germline V lookup: CDR1 MNHEY, CDR2 SVGAGI. The CDR3 is made up of 14 amino acids. The CDR3 nucleotides read TGTGCCTTATCCCAAGCGGGGGGGCGAAATACGCAGTATTTT. Its protein is CALSQAGGRNTQYF.